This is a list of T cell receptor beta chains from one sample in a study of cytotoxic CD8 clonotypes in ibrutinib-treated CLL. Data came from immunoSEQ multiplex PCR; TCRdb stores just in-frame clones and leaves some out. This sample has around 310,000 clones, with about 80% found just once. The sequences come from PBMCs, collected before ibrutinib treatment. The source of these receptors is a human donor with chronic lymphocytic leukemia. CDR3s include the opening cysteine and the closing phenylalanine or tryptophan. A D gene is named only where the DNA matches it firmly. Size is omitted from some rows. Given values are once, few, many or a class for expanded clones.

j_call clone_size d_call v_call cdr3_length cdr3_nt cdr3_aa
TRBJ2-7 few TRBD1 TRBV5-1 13 TGCGCCAGCAGTTCGGGACAGACCTACGAGCAGTACTTC CASSSGQTYEQYF
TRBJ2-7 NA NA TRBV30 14 TGTGTAGTTTCCAGGACACTGACGACCTACGAGCAGTACTTC CVVSRTLTTYEQYF
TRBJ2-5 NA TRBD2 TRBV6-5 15 TGTGCCAGCAGTTACCAGGCGGGAGGAGAAGAGACCCAGTACTTC CASSYQAGGEETQYF
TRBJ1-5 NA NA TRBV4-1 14 TGCGCCAGCAGCCAAGAGTCAGGTGATCAGCCCCAGCATTTT CASSQESGDQPQHF
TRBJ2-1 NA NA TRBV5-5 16 TGTGCCAGCAGCTTATTCTCTCGGGGTTCCTACAATGAGCAGTTCTTC CASSLFSRGSYNEQFF
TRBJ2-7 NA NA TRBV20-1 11 TGCAGTACCTTTCTGAACTACGAGCAGTACTTC CSTFLNYEQYF
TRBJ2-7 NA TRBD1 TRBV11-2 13 TGTGCCAGCAGCTCGGGGACAGATTACGAGCAGTACTTC CASSSGTDYEQYF
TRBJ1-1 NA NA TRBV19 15 TGTGCCAGTAGTATAGGAACAGGGAGGAACACTGAAGCTTTCTTT CASSIGTGRNTEAFF
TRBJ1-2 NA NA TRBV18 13 TGTGCCAGCTCACCAGCAGATAACTATGGCTACACCTTC CASSPADNYGYTF
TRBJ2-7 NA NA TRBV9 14 TGTGCCAGCAGCGTAGCCGTAGGGACCTACGAGCAGTACTTC CASSVAVGTYEQYF
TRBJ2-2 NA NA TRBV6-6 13 TGTGCCAGCAGGAACCTGGCGTCCGGGGAGCTGTTTTTT CASRNLASGELFF
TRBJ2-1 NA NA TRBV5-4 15 TGTGCCAGCAGACCCGGACTCTCACAATACAATGAGCAGTTCTTC CASRPGLSQYNEQFF